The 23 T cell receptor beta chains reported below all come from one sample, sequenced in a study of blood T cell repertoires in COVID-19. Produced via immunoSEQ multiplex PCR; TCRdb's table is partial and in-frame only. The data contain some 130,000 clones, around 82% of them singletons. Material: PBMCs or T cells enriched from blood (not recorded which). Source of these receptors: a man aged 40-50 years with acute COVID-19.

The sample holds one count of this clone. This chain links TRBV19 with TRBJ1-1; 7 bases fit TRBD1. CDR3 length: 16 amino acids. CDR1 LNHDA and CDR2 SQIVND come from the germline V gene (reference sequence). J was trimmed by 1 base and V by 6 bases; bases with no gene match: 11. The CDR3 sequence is CASSPIGQVGNTEAFF. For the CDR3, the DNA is TGTGCCAGTAGCCCGATAGGACAGGTGGGGAACACTGAAGCTTTCTTT.

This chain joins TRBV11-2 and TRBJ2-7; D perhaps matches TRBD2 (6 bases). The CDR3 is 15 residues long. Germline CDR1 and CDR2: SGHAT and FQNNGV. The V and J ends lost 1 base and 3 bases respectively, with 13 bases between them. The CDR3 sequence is CASSLGGGSLYEQYF. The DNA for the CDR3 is TGTGCCAGCAGCTTAGGAGGAGGGAGTCTCTACGAGCAGTACTTC.

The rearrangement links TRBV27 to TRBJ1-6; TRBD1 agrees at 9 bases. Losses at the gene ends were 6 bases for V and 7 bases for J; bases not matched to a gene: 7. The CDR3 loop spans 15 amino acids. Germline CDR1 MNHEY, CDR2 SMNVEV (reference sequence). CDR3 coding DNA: TGTGCCAGCAGGGGACAGGGTCCGAAGAATTCACCCCTCCACTTT. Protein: CASRGQGPKNSPLHF.

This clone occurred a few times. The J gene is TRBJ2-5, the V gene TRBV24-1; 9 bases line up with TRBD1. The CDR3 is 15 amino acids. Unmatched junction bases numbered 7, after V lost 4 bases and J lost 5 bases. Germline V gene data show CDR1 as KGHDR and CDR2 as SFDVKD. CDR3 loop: CATSDPTGGAETQYF. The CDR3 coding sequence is TGTGCCACCAGTGACCCCACAGGGGGCGCGGAGACCCAGTACTTC.

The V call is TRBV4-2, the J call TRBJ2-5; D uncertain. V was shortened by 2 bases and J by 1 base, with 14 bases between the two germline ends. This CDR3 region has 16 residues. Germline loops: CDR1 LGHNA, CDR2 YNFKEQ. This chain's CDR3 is CASSQTQRVGQETQYF. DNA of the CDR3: TGTGCCAGCAGCCAAACTCAGCGAGTGGGCCAAGAGACCCAGTACTTC.

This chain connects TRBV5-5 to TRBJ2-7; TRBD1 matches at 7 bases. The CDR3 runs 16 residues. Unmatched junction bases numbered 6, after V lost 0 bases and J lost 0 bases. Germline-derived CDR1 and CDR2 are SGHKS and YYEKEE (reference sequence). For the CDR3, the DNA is TGTGCCAGCAGCTTGGCCTACAGGGGCATCTCCTACGAGCAGTACTTC. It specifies CASSLAYRGISYEQYF. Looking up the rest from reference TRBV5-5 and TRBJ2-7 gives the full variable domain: DAGVTQSPTHLIKTRGQQVTLRCSPISGHKSVSWYQQVLGQGPQFIFQYYEKEERGRGNFPDRFSARQFPNYSSELNVNALLLGDSALYLCASSLAYRGISYEQYFGPGTRLTVT.

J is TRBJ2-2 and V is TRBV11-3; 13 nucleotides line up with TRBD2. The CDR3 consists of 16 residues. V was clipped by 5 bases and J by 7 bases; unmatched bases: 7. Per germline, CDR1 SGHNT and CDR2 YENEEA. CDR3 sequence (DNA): TGTGCCAGCAGCCAAACCGGGACTAGCGGGATCGGGGAGCTGTTTTTT. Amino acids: CASSQTGTSGIGELFF.

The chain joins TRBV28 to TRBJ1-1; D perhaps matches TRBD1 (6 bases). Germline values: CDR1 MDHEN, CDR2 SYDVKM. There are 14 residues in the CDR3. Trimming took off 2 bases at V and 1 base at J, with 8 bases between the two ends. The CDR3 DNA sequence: TGTGCCAGCAGTTTAGCGGGGGCGAACACTGAAGCTTTCTTT. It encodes CASSLAGANTEAFF.

CDR3 sequence (DNA): TGTGCCAGCCGAGCTCAGCGGGAGGTAACAGATACGCAGTATTTT. This gives the protein CASRAQREVTDTQYF. This chain links TRBV28 with TRBJ2-3; 9 bases fit TRBD2. Germline V gene sequence: CDR1 MDHEN, CDR2 SYDVKM. V lost 8 bases, J lost 3 bases, and 9 bases stayed unmatched. The CDR3 consists of 15 residues.

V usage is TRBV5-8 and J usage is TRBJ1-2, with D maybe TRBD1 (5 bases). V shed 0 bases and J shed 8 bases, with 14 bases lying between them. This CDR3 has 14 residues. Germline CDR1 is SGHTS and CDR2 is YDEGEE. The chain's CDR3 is CASSLGVRGWGYTF. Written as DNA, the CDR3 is TGTGCCAGCAGCTTGGGTGTAAGGGGCTGGGGCTACACCTTC.

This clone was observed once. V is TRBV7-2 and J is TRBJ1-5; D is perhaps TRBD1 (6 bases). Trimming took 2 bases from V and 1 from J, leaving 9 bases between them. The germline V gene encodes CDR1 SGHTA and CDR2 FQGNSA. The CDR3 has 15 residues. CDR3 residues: CASSLTGISNQPQHF. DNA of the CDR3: TGTGCCAGCAGCTTAACAGGGATAAGCAATCAGCCCCAGCATTTT.

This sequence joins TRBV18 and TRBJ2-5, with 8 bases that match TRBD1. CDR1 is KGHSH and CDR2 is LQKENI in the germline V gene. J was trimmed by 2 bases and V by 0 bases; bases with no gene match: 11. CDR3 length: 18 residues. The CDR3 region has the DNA TGTGCCAGCTCACCACCGGCTCCCCGACAGGGGTTGCAAGAGACCCAGTACTTC. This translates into CASSPPAPRQGLQETQYF.

Here the CDR3 DNA reads TGCAGCGTTGAAGCAGTTCGGGGGACTAGCGACAATGAGCAGTTCTTC. Translation: CSVEAVRGTSDNEQFF. J is TRBJ2-1 and V is TRBV29-1, with 10 bases matching TRBD2. From germline, CDR1 is SQVTM and CDR2 ANQGSEA. The length of the CDR3 is 16 residues. The trim removed 1 base at V and 5 bases at J, leaving 8 bases unmatched.

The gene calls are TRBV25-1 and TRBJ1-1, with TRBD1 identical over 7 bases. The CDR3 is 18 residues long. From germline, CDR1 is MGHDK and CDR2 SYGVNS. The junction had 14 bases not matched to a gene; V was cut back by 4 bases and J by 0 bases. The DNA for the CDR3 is TGTGCCAGCAGTGTAACCGGGACAGCCAATAGAATGAACACTGAAGCTTTCTTT. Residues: CASSVTGTANRMNTEAFF.

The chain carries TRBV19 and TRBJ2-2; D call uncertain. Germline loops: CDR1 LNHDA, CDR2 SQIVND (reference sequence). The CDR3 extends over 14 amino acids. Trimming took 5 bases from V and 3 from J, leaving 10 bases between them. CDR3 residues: CASSWVRHTGELFF. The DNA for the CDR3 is TGTGCCAGTAGTTGGGTGCGGCACACCGGGGAGCTGTTTTTT.

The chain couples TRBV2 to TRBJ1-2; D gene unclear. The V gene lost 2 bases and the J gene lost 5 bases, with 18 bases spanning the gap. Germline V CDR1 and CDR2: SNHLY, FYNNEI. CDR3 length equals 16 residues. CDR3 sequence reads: CASSERTTTLSYGYTF. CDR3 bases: TGTGCCAGCAGTGAACGTACTACTACCCTGTCTTATGGCTACACCTTC.

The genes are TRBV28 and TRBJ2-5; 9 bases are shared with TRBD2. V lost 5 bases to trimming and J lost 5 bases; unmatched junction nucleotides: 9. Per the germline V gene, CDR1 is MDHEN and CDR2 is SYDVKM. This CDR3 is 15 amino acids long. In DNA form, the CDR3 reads TGTGCCAGCAGTCTCTCCTTAGCGGGGGCGGAGACCCAGTACTTC. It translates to CASSLSLAGAETQYF. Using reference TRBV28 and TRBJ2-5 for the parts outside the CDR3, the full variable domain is DVKVTQSSRYLVKRTGEKVFLECVQDMDHENMFWYRQDPGLGLRLIYFSYDVKMKEKGDIPEGYSVSREKKERFSLILESASTNQTSMYLCASSLSLAGAETQYFGPGTRLLVL.

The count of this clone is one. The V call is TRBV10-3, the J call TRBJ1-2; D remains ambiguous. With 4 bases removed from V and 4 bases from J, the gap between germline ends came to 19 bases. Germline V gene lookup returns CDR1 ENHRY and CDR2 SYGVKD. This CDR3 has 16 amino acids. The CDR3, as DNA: TGTGCCATCAGTGTAGAGGGTTCGGATACTGCCTATGGCTACACCTTC. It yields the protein CAISVEGSDTAYGYTF.

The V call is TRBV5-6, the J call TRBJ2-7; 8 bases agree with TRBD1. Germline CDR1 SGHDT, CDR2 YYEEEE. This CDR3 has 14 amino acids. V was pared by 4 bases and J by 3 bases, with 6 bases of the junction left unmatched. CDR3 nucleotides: TGTGCCAGCAGCCTCGGACAGGGATTCTACGAGCAGTACTTC. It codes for CASSLGQGFYEQYF.

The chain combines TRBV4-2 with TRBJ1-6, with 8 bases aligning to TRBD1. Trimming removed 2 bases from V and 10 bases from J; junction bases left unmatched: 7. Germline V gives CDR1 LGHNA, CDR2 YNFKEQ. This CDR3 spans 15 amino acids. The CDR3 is CASSQKTGGLSPLHF. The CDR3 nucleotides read TGTGCCAGCAGCCAAAAAACAGGGGGTCTCTCACCCCTCCACTTT.

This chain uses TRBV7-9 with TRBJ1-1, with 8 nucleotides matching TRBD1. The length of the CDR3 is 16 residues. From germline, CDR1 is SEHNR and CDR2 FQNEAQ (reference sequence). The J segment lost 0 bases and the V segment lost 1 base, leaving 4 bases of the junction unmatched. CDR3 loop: CASSLGQGRMNTEAFF. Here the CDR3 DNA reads TGTGCCAGCAGCTTAGGACAGGGGAGAATGAACACTGAAGCTTTCTTT.

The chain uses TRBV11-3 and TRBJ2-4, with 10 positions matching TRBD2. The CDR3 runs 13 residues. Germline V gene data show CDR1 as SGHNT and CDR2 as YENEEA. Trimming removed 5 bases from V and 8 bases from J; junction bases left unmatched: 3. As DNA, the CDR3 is TGTGCCAGCAGCCCAGCGGGAGGGGACATTCAGTACTTC. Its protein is CASSPAGGDIQYF.

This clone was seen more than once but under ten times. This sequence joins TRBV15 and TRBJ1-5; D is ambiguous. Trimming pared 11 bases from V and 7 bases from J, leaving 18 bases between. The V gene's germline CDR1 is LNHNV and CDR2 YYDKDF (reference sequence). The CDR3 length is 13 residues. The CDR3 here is CASSVRENQPQHF. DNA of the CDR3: TGTGCCTCTTCGGTCCGGGAGAACCAGCCCCAGCATTTT.